These 32 T cell receptor beta chains were all obtained from the same sample, sequenced in a study of identical twins. Each CDR3 protein is one row after TCRdb ran MiXCR on the 5' RACE reads. The sample lists 230,000 or so distinct CDR3 sequences; around 8% were seen once. The data were also submitted as part of a second study, on yellow fever vaccine responses in identical twins.

The sequencing sample was made of CD8+ T cells sorted from blood. The source of these receptors is a young woman in good health.

A word on this clonotype: The junction and the germline gene differ at one end; a read error may be behind it. CDR3 bases: TGTGCCAGCAGCCCCGACGAAAGCATAGATACGCAGTATTTT. Translation: CASSPDESIDTQYF. The chain recombines TRBV7-9 with TRBJ2-3; D gene uncertain. Germline V lookup: CDR1 SEHNR, CDR2 FQNEAQ (reference sequence). The CDR3 extends over 14 amino acids.

The chain recombines TRBV11-2 with TRBJ2-7; 10 bases agree with TRBD1. Losses at the gene ends were 1 base for V and 2 bases for J; bases not matched to a gene: 8. Germline-derived CDR1 and CDR2 are SGHAT and FQNNGV. The CDR3 contains 17 residues. DNA for the CDR3: TGTGCCAGCAGCTTAGTGGCAATAGGACAGGGGGCCTACGAGCAGTACTTC. This codes for CASSLVAIGQGAYEQYF.

This chain connects TRBV9 to TRBJ2-3; D remains unclear. Germline V gives CDR1 SGDLS, CDR2 YYNGEE. CDR3 size: 15 residues. The V end was cut by 0 bases, the J end by 1 base, with 9 bases between. Written as DNA, the CDR3 is TGTGCCAGCAGCGTAGGGATGGTCGGCACAGATACGCAGTATTTT. Encoded protein: CASSVGMVGTDTQYF.

This clonotype was counted between two and nine times. The V and J genes are TRBV20-1 and TRBJ2-7, with 9 bases that match TRBD1. This CDR3 is built from 14 residues. J lost 7 bases, V lost 3 bases, and 10 bases had no gene match. Germline CDR1 reads DFQATT; CDR2 reads SNEGSKA (reference sequence). CDR3 residues: CSARGQGDRWEQYF. The DNA for the CDR3 is TGCAGTGCTAGGGGACAGGGCGATCGGTGGGAGCAGTACTTC.

V is TRBV11-2 and J is TRBJ2-1; possibly TRBD2 for D (5 bases). Trimming removed 3 bases at V and 2 bases at J, with 11 bases between. The CDR3 is 15 amino acids. Germline-derived CDR1 and CDR2 are SGHAT and FQNNGV. The CDR3 nucleotides are TGTGCCAGCAGCTTGAACCCGACTACCTACAATGAGCAGTTCTTC. Its translation: CASSLNPTTYNEQFF.

The sample holds many counts of this clonotype. DNA of the CDR3: TGTGCCAGCCGGACTCAGAACACTGAAGCTTTCTTT. Translation: CASRTQNTEAFF. The V gene is TRBV25-1, the J gene TRBJ1-1, with D unclear. CDR1 is MGHDK and CDR2 is SYGVNS in the germline V gene. The length of the CDR3 is 12 residues. Trimming cost V 8 bases and J 1 base, with 8 bases left between them.

This clonotype was seen repeatedly, ten times or more. Here the CDR3 DNA reads TGCAGCTTGGGGACAGGTCGGAATGAGCAGTTCTTC. As protein: CSLGTGRNEQFF. The chain recombines TRBV29-1 with TRBJ2-1; 8 bases fit TRBD1. The V segment lost 8 bases and the J segment 7 bases; nucleotides outside the gene matches: 7. In germline, CDR1 is SQVTM, CDR2 ANQGSEA. This CDR3 region has 12 residues.

This clonotype appeared a few times. V gene TRBV27 combines with J gene TRBJ1-5, with D possibly TRBD1 on 5 matching bases. The germline V and J ends were trimmed by 0 bases and 5 bases, with 11 bases remaining between them. The CDR3 length is 15 residues. CDR1 and CDR2 (germline): MNHEY, SMNVEV (reference sequence). CDR3 residues: CASSLSEPGHQPQHF. In DNA, the CDR3 is TGTGCCAGCAGTTTATCGGAACCGGGGCATCAGCCCCAGCATTTT.

This chain connects TRBV6-2 or TRBV6-3 to TRBJ2-3; TRBD2 aligns across 14 bases. The CDR3 spans 16 residues. V was pared by 5 bases and J by 9 bases, with 10 bases of the junction left unmatched. Germline CDR1 and CDR2: MNHEY and SVGEGT. CDR3 sequence reads: CASSRTSGLAGETQYF. As DNA, the CDR3 is TGTGCCAGCAGTCGAACCTCGGGACTAGCGGGAGAAACGCAGTATTTT.

The chain joins TRBV5-6 to TRBJ2-1; D uncertain. The germline gives CDR1 SGHDT, CDR2 YYEEEE. Trimming pared 2 bases from V and 2 bases from J, leaving 8 bases between. The CDR3 covers 14 residues. In DNA, the CDR3 is TGTGCCAGCAGCTTCCGCGCTCCCTACAATGAGCAGTTCTTC. Protein product: CASSFRAPYNEQFF.

This chain connects TRBV11-2 to TRBJ2-3, with D perhaps being TRBD1 or TRBD2 (5 bases each). This CDR3 spans 15 amino acids. Germline loops: CDR1 SGHAT, CDR2 FQNNGV. V lost 5 bases to trimming and J lost 4 bases, with 16 bases between them. The CDR3 loop reads CASSGTLSSPDTQYF. The CDR3 DNA is TGTGCCAGCAGCGGGACCCTAAGTTCGCCAGATACGCAGTATTTT.

The chain couples TRBV18 to TRBJ2-1; 14 nucleotides agree with TRBD2. The CDR3 spans 15 residues. Germline CDR1 KGHSH, CDR2 LQKENI. The junction had 2 bases not matched to a gene; V was cut back by 5 bases and J by 5 bases. The CDR3 loop reads CASSSGLAGDNEQFF. For the CDR3, the DNA is TGTGCCAGCTCATCGGGACTAGCGGGAGACAATGAGCAGTTCTTC.

This clonotype has a count of ten or more. The V gene is TRBV5-1, the J gene TRBJ2-7; D is unclear. Trimming took 3 bases from V and 5 from J, leaving 15 bases between them. The CDR3 loop spans 14 amino acids. The V gene's germline CDR1 is SGHRS and CDR2 YFSETQ. The CDR3 spells CASSWDGPLDEQYF. The CDR3 DNA sequence: TGCGCCAGCAGCTGGGATGGCCCTCTGGACGAGCAGTACTTC.

At least ten counts were recorded for this clonotype. This rearrangement joins TRBV29-1 to TRBJ2-7; no clear D gene. V was trimmed by 4 bases and J by 0 bases, leaving 7 bases between them. Germline CDR1 reads SQVTM; CDR2 reads ANQGSEA. This CDR3 contains 12 residues. CDR3: CSVARSSYEQYF. CDR3 coding DNA: TGCAGCGTTGCTCGGAGCTCCTACGAGCAGTACTTC.

The chain couples TRBV9 to TRBJ2-1, with 8 bases aligning to TRBD2. The CDR3 totals 15 residues. V was pared by 3 bases and J by 8 bases, with 10 bases of the junction left unmatched. From germline, CDR1 is SGDLS and CDR2 YYNGEE. The CDR3 nucleotides read TGTGCCAGCAGCGCCGGGGGGGCTTTGGACGATGAGCAGTTCTTC. Translated, it gives CASSAGGALDDEQFF.

This clonotype was seen many times. The chain carries TRBV10-3 and TRBJ1-3; perhaps TRBD1 as D (6 bases). Germline CDR1 is ENHRY and CDR2 is SYGVKD. The CDR3 is made up of 14 amino acids. Between the trimmed V and J ends, which lost 11 bases and 2 bases, there was a span of 16 bases. The CDR3 loop reads CAGTSGAAGNTIYF. The DNA of the CDR3 is TGTGCCGGGACTTCAGGGGCAGCTGGAAACACCATATATTTT.

V is TRBV19 and J is TRBJ2-1, with no clear D. Trimming cost V 6 bases and J 0 bases, with 12 bases left between them. The CDR3 is 15 residues long. The germline V gene encodes CDR1 LNHDA and CDR2 SQIVND (reference sequence). The CDR3 is CASRPSESSYNEQFF. The DNA for the CDR3 is TGTGCCAGTAGACCCAGCGAGAGCTCCTACAATGAGCAGTTCTTC.

The chain uses TRBV7-8 and TRBJ1-5; tentative D call: TRBD1 (5 bases). V was clipped by 1 base and J by 7 bases, with 11 bases between them. The CDR3 covers 14 residues. CDR1 is SGHVS and CDR2 is FQNEAQ in the germline V gene. The CDR3 DNA is TGTGCCAGCAGCTTAGAGGCAGGGTTCCAGCCCCAGCATTTT. As protein: CASSLEAGFQPQHF.

This clonotype was recorded at least ten times. The J gene is TRBJ2-1, the V gene TRBV4-3, with a tentative D call TRBD1 (5 bases). Germline CDR1 LGHNA, CDR2 YSLEER. Deletions cut 6 bases from V and 5 bases from J, with 17 bases between. CDR3 length equals 15 residues. CDR3 sequence: CASSRNGQDNNEQFF. In DNA form, the CDR3 reads TGCGCCAGCAGTCGTAACGGGCAGGACAACAATGAGCAGTTCTTC.

This clonotype was seen a few times. The chain has TRBV10-2 and TRBJ2-6; no reliable D call. CDR1 WSHSY and CDR2 SAAADI come from the germline V gene. V lost 4 bases to trimming and J lost 9 bases, with 16 bases between them. The CDR3 runs to 15 residues. CDR3: CASSGYYLDDNVLTF. In DNA form, the CDR3 reads TGCGCCAGCAGTGGGTATTATCTGGATGACAACGTCCTGACTTTC.

At least ten counts were recorded for this clonotype. The CDR3 bases are TGTGCCACCCTATCCGGATTAATTGGGGAGACCCAGTACTTC. It codes for CATLSGLIGETQYF. The rearrangement links TRBV10-3 to TRBJ2-5; D gene uncertain. V lost 10 bases to trimming and J lost 5 bases, with 20 bases between them. The germline gives CDR1 ENHRY, CDR2 SYGVKD. The length of the CDR3 is 14 residues.

This clonotype has a count of ten or more. The rearrangement uses TRBV12-3 or TRBV12-4 and TRBJ2-1; 10 positions agree with TRBD2. The trim removed 6 bases at V and 0 bases at J, leaving 8 bases unmatched. The CDR3 is made up of 17 amino acids. As DNA, the CDR3 is TGTGCCAGCAGAATCGGACTAGCGGTCAGCTCCTACAATGAGCAGTTCTTC. Encoded protein: CASRIGLAVSSYNEQFF.

The chain couples TRBV7-9 to TRBJ1-1; D gene uncertain. The CDR3 is 14 residues long. Looked up from germline, CDR1 is SEHNR and CDR2 is FQNEAQ (reference sequence). V lost 6 bases, J lost 1 base, and 12 bases lay in between. The CDR3, as DNA: TGTGCCAGCAGTGACTTGGAGCGGAACACTGAAGCTTTCTTT. It codes for CASSDLERNTEAFF.

The V and J genes are TRBV2 and TRBJ2-2, with 14 bases matching TRBD2. Germline values: CDR1 SNHLY, CDR2 FYNNEI. J was trimmed by 5 bases and V by 8 bases; bases with no gene match: 16. The CDR3 covers 19 residues. CDR3 sequence (DNA): TGTGCCAGCCTTCACAGTATGACTAGCGGGGGGGCCGGTACCGGGGAGCTGTTTTTT. It yields the protein CASLHSMTSGGAGTGELFF.

V gene TRBV27 combines with J gene TRBJ2-2, with D perhaps matching TRBD1 (7 bases). The CDR3 length is 12 residues. Trimming stripped 8 bases from V and 5 bases from J, with 9 bases between. From germline, CDR1 is MNHEY and CDR2 SMNVEV (reference sequence). The CDR3 spells CASAGGTGELFF. The CDR3 bases are TGTGCCAGCGCAGGGGGGACCGGGGAGCTGTTTTTT.

In its sample, this clonotype was seen many times. This chain links TRBV20-1 with TRBJ2-5; unclear D gene. The CDR3 has 11 residues. V was trimmed by 6 bases and J by 5 bases, leaving 10 bases between them. Per germline, CDR1 DFQATT and CDR2 SNEGSKA (reference sequence). The CDR3 spells CSATSFETQYF. CDR3 nucleotides: TGCAGTGCCACATCCTTCGAGACCCAGTACTTC.

The chain has TRBV30 and TRBJ2-1; possibly TRBD2 for D (6 bases). V lost 1 base, J lost 6 bases, and 16 bases lay in between. From germline, CDR1 is GTSNPN and CDR2 SVGIG (reference sequence). The CDR3 extends over 15 amino acids. This CDR3 reads CAWSADYFKTNEQFF. The DNA for the CDR3 is TGTGCCTGGAGTGCGGACTACTTCAAGACCAATGAGCAGTTCTTC.

This clonotype was counted once. V gene TRBV6-1 combines with J gene TRBJ2-6; D not certain. CDR1 is MNHNS and CDR2 is SASEGT in the germline V gene. V was pared by 6 bases and J by 3 bases, with 15 bases between. This CDR3 contains 16 residues. The CDR3 DNA reads TGTGCCAGCAGCTCGATACTATCTGATGGGGCCAACGTCCTGACTTTC. Its translation: CASSSILSDGANVLTF.

This clonotype appeared a few times. The chain uses TRBV7-9 and TRBJ2-7, with D possibly TRBD2 on 6 matching bases. CDR3 length: 13 amino acids. Trimming removed 6 bases at V and 3 bases at J, with 12 bases between. Germline-derived CDR1 and CDR2 are SEHNR and FQNEAQ (reference sequence). CDR3 sequence reads: CASRPSANYEQYF. CDR3 nucleotides: TGTGCCAGCAGGCCTAGCGCTAACTACGAGCAGTACTTC. The full variable domain, its missing parts supplied by reference TRBV7-9 and TRBJ2-7, is DTGVSQNPRHKITKRGQNVTFRCDPISEHNRLYWYRQTLGQGPEFLTYFQNEAQLEKSRLLSDRFSAERPKGSFSTLEIQRTEQGDSAMYLCASRPSANYEQYFGPGTRLTVT.

This rearrangement joins TRBV6-2 or TRBV6-3 to TRBJ2-1; weak D call: TRBD2 (6 bases). The CDR3 is made up of 11 amino acids. Germline V gives CDR1 MNHEY, CDR2 SVGEGT. Deletions cut 10 bases from V and 8 bases from J, with 12 bases between. The CDR3 DNA sequence: TGTGCCATGGGGGGTTACGATGAGCAGTTCTTC. Amino acid sequence: CAMGGYDEQFF.

There are many counts of this clonotype. The chain has TRBV20-1 and TRBJ2-2, with 7 positions matching TRBD1. There are 14 residues in the CDR3. CDR1 is DFQATT and CDR2 is SNEGSKA in the germline V gene (reference sequence). J was trimmed by 0 bases and V by 6 bases; bases with no gene match: 4. The CDR3 nucleotides read TGCAGTGCCCCGGACAGGTCGAACACCGGGGAGCTGTTTTTT. This codes for CSAPDRSNTGELFF.

The table lists this clonotype with a few counts. The chain employs TRBV25-1 and TRBJ1-2; 7 positions agree with TRBD1. CDR1 is MGHDK and CDR2 is SYGVNS in the germline V gene. V shed 4 bases and J 2 bases; nucleotides not matched to a gene: 10. This CDR3 contains 16 residues. CDR3 sequence (DNA): TGTGCCAGCAGTGCAGTAACCGGGACAGCAAACTATGGCTACACCTTC. This sequence encodes CASSAVTGTANYGYTF.